Presented here are 5 T cell receptor beta chains from one specimen sequenced in a study of blood T cell repertoires in COVID-19. The method was immunoSEQ multiplex PCR; TCRdb's version includes in-frame clones alone and lacks a portion of them. The table lists 95,000 to 100,000 clones, about four fifths of them singletons. Input material: peripheral blood. The receptors derive from a woman aged 55-69 years with acute or convalescent COVID-19.

The J gene is TRBJ2-1, the V gene TRBV30; TRBD2 aligns across 12 bases. The CDR3 runs 16 residues. V lost 4 bases and J lost 4; bases outside the gene matches: 8. Per the germline V gene, CDR1 is GTSNPN and CDR2 is SVGIG (reference sequence). CDR3 DNA sequence: TGTGCCTGGATAAGGACTAGCGGGACCCTTTACAATGAGCAGTTCTTC. This codes for CAWIRTSGTLYNEQFF.

The genes are TRBV2 and TRBJ1-2; the D gene is possibly TRBD1 (5 bases). V lost 6 bases, J lost 6 bases, and 17 bases lay in between. Per germline, CDR1 SNHLY and CDR2 FYNNEI. The CDR3 spans 14 residues. CDR3 loop: CASSGPEVGDGYTF. In DNA form, the CDR3 reads TGTGCCAGCAGCGGGCCTGAGGTAGGGGATGGCTACACCTTC.

V usage is TRBV5-4 and J usage is TRBJ2-5; 12 bases are a match to TRBD2. The CDR3 consists of 15 residues. V gave up 3 bases and J gave up 7 bases; unmatched junction bases: 7. The germline V gene encodes CDR1 SGHNT and CDR2 YYREEE (reference sequence). CDR3 DNA sequence: TGTGCCAGCAGCTCGACTAGCGGGGGTGTAGGGACCCAGTACTTC. Translated, it gives CASSSTSGGVGTQYF. The variable domain in full, with the rest retrieved from reference TRBV5-4 and TRBJ2-5, is ETGVTQSPTHLIKTRGQQVTLRCSSQSGHNTVSWYQQALGQGPQFIFQYYREEENGRGNFPPRFSGLQFPNYSSELNVNALELDDSALYLCASSSTSGGVGTQYFGPGTRLLVL.

The rearrangement links TRBV7-9 to TRBJ1-5; TRBD1 might be the D (5 bases). Germline CDR1 is SEHNR and CDR2 is FQNEAQ (reference sequence). The V and J ends lost 3 bases and 1 base respectively, with 13 bases between them. This CDR3 is built from 16 residues. The CDR3 region is CASSLGPGGSNQPQHF. The CDR3, as DNA: TGTGCCAGCAGCTTGGGGCCCGGGGGGAGCAATCAGCCCCAGCATTTT.

The chain uses TRBV4-1 and TRBJ2-1; no firm D call. CDR3 length: 12 amino acids. Trimming took off 0 bases at V and 12 bases at J, with 9 bases between the two ends. CDR1 is MGHRA and CDR2 is YSYEKL in the germline V gene. For the CDR3, the DNA is TGCGCCAGCAGCCAAGATCGAGTACGGCAGTTCTTC. Translation gives CASSQDRVRQFF.